This T cell receptor (beta chain) came from a study of cytomegalovirus exposure and HLA in healthy donors. As concerns this clone: Its antigen is not known.

This CDR3 has 13 residues. The germline V gene has CDR1 SGDLS and CDR2 YYNGEE. Deletions cut 7 bases from V and 3 bases from J, with 13 bases between. PCR employed 60 Vbeta and 13 Jbeta primers. The table came from immunoSEQ multiplex PCR; TCRdb's copy has only in-frame clones and leaves some out. This sample has some 130,000 clones, with about 64% found just once. Study results and caveats: Overall, around 160 TCR beta chains were annotated as cytomegalovirus-associated. CMV serostatus was the sole immune exposure information available. As confirmed in vitro, a few CMV-associated chains were specific for CMV antigens.

Material for sequencing was PBMCs. The J gene is TRBJ1-1, the V gene TRBV9; D is uncertain. This receptor was identified in a woman aged 40 to 55 in good health and CMV-seronegative. In DNA form, the CDR3 reads TGTGCCAGCTCCCGGGAGGGCCACACTGAAGCTTTCTTT. Protein sequence: CASSREGHTEAFF. Based on the CDR3 plus reference TRBV9 and TRBJ1-1, the full variable domain is DSGVTQTPKHLITATGQRVTLRCSPRSGDLSVYWYQQSLDQGLQFLIQYYNGEERAKGNILERFSAQQFPDLHSELNLSSLELGDSALYFCASSREGHTEAFFGQGTRLTVV.